The clone carrying this T cell receptor beta chain was seen repeatedly, ten times or more. Its antigen is not identified. The data are from a study of T cell repertoires in cytomegalovirus infection. TCRdb itself ran the reads through MiXCR, one entry per CDR3 protein. Of about 900,000 distinct CDR3 sequences listed, more than 25% are singletons. The CDR3 extends over 17 amino acids. V shed 2 bases and J 0 bases; nucleotides not matched to a gene: 6. Per the germline V gene, CDR1 is SEHNR and CDR2 is FQNEAQ (reference sequence). This sequence joins TRBV7-9 and TRBJ1-1; TRBD1 matches at 10 bases. This specimen was cultured CD8+ T cells from PBMCs, taken from culture after CMV antigen stimulation. The origin of this receptor is a human donor in good health (CMV status not recorded). Some clones in this sample may be carry-over from other donors' samples. In DNA form, the CDR3 reads TGTGCCAGCAGCTTAACCCCGGGACAGGGGATGAACACTGAAGCTTTCTTT. Encoded protein: CASSLTPGQGMNTEAFF.